The 20 T cell receptor beta chains listed next were all sequenced from one sample in a study of technical replicates of blood from several donors. Sequencing was performed with immunoSEQ multiplex PCR; in TCRdb, only in-frame clones are kept and a portion is missing. The repertoire holds 95,000 or so clones, with approximately 95% as singletons. The specimen sequenced was T cells isolated from PBMCs. These TCRs come from a human donor in good health.

In DNA, the CDR3 is TGTGCCAGCAGTGAAGAGGGTCGACTAGCGGGAGGTAAGAGGGACAATGAGCAGTTCTTC. Translating gives CASSEEGRLAGGKRDNEQFF. The chain joins TRBV6-1 to TRBJ2-1; 13 bases match TRBD2. The germline V gene encodes CDR1 MNHNS and CDR2 SASEGT. This CDR3 has 20 residues. V was pared by 1 base and J by 5 bases, with 14 bases of the junction left unmatched.

The chain is built from TRBV29-1 and TRBJ2-1; 7 nucleotides align to TRBD2. This CDR3 is 13 amino acids long. Looked up from germline, CDR1 is SQVTM and CDR2 is ANQGSEA. Unmatched junction bases numbered 14, after V lost 8 bases and J lost 10 bases. CDR3 loop: CSLESTGGGEQFF. The CDR3 bases are TGCAGCCTCGAGAGCACGGGGGGAGGAGAGCAGTTCTTC.

This chain connects TRBV4-1 to TRBJ2-2; D ambiguous. The CDR3 totals 14 residues. Per germline, CDR1 MGHRA and CDR2 YSYEKL. The V end lost 0 bases, the J end lost 8 bases, and 10 bases lay between the germline ends. DNA of the CDR3: TGCGCCAGCAGCCAAGAAGAGATCGAGGGGGAGCTGTTTTTT. Its protein is CASSQEEIEGELFF.

The V and J genes are TRBV6-5 and TRBJ2-7; D remains unclear. Looked up from germline, CDR1 is MNHEY and CDR2 is SVGAGI. V was shortened by 0 bases and J by 2 bases, with 11 bases between the two germline ends. This CDR3 comprises 15 residues. The CDR3 protein is CASSYSFAAAYEQYF. The CDR3 nucleotides read TGTGCCAGCAGTTACTCATTCGCGGCCGCCTACGAGCAGTACTTC.

V and J are TRBV6-5 and TRBJ1-2; possibly TRBD1 for D (6 bases). Germline lookup yields CDR1 MNHEY and CDR2 SVGAGI. This CDR3 is built from 15 residues. V was trimmed by 0 bases and J by 4 bases, leaving 12 bases between them. The CDR3 DNA reads TGTGCCAGCAGTTACTCCGTTGGGACATCCTATGGCTACACCTTC. The encoded protein is CASSYSVGTSYGYTF.

As concerns this clone: One end of the junction is discordant with germline, which a read error may explain. The V and J genes are TRBV19 and TRBJ2-3; tentatively, D is TRBD2 (6 bases). The CDR3 contains 15 residues. Germline V gene lookup returns CDR1 LNHDA and CDR2 SQIVND (reference sequence). The CDR3 nucleotides read TGTGCAAGTAGTTGGAGGGAGGAGAGCACAGATACGCAGTATTTT. Translated: CASSWREESTDTQYF.

The chain is built from TRBV9 and TRBJ1-2, with D hard to call. This CDR3 region has 11 residues. Trimming left V 3 bases short and J 6 bases short, with 6 bases between. From germline, CDR1 is SGDLS and CDR2 YYNGEE. The CDR3 sequence: CASSGENGYTF. CDR3 DNA sequence: TGTGCCAGCAGCGGGGAGAATGGCTACACCTTC.

The chain recombines TRBV2 with TRBJ1-5, with 7 bases matching TRBD1. V shed 6 bases, J shed 4 bases, and the junction held 9 bases outside the gene matches. This CDR3 has 15 amino acids. In germline, CDR1 is SNHLY, CDR2 FYNNEI. CDR3 region: CASRALGQTNQPQHF. The CDR3 coding sequence is TGTGCCAGCAGGGCCCTGGGACAGACTAATCAGCCCCAGCATTTT.

The J gene is TRBJ1-2, the V gene TRBV5-6; 7 positions match TRBD1. J gave up 4 bases and V 4 bases, and 4 bases lay outside the gene matches. Per the germline V gene, CDR1 is SGHDT and CDR2 is YYEEEE. The CDR3 sequence is 13 residues long. CDR3 coding DNA: TGTGCCAGCAGCCGCTCAGGGGGCTATGGCTACACCTTC. This gives the protein CASSRSGGYGYTF. The full variable domain, rest sourced from reference TRBV5-6 and TRBJ1-2, is DAGVTQSPTHLIKTRGQQVTLRCSPKSGHDTVSWYQQALGQGPQFIFQYYEEEERQRGNFPDRFSGHQFPNYSSELNVNALLLGDSALYLCASSRSGGYGYTFGSGTRLTVV.

The genes are TRBV14 and TRBJ2-7, with a tentative D call TRBD2 (7 bases). The CDR3 is 13 residues long. Germline-derived CDR1 and CDR2 are SGHDN and FVKESK. V lost 4 bases and J 9 bases, leaving 16 bases between the germline ends. The CDR3 coding sequence is TGTGCCAGCAGCCTCACACGGGGGGCTCGGCAGTACTTC. This codes for CASSLTRGARQYF.

The chain carries TRBV29-1 and TRBJ2-5, with D unclear. Germline V gene data show CDR1 as SQVTM and CDR2 as ANQGSEA. V shed 5 bases and J shed 1 base, with 8 bases lying between them. CDR3 length: 12 residues. CDR3: CSVKAIQETQYF. CDR3 bases: TGCAGCGTTAAAGCCATCCAAGAGACCCAGTACTTC.

This clone was seen only a few times. J is TRBJ1-1 and V is TRBV28; D unresolved. The ends were cut back, 8 bases at V and 3 bases at J, with 4 bases in the middle. There are 10 residues in the CDR3. Germline CDR1 MDHEN, CDR2 SYDVKM. The CDR3 spells CASGYTEAFF. CDR3 nucleotides: TGTGCCAGCGGCTACACTGAAGCTTTCTTT.

V and J are TRBV27 and TRBJ1-2; the D gene is possibly TRBD1 (6 bases). The germline V gene has CDR1 MNHEY and CDR2 SMNVEV (reference sequence). CDR3 length equals 16 residues. The germline V and J ends were trimmed by 4 bases and 4 bases, with 19 bases remaining between them. The chain's CDR3 is CASSSQGQAAIYGYTF. DNA for the CDR3: TGTGCCAGCAGTTCCCAGGGACAAGCGGCGATCTATGGCTACACCTTC.

V gene TRBV30 combines with J gene TRBJ2-7, with D tentatively TRBD1 (6 bases). CDR3 size: 14 residues. Between the trimmed V and J ends, which lost 3 bases and 6 bases, there was a span of 18 bases. The germline V gene encodes CDR1 GTSNPN and CDR2 SVGIG (reference sequence). CDR3 region: CAWRNAGRGGEQYF. CDR3 DNA: TGTGCCTGGAGGAACGCCGGGCGAGGGGGCGAGCAGTACTTC. Full variable domain (outside the CDR3, taken from reference TRBV30 and TRBJ2-7): SQTIHQWPATLVQPVGSPLSLECTVEGTSNPNLYWYRQAAGRGLQLLFYSVGIGQISSEVPQNLSASRPQDRQFILSSKKLLLSDSGFYLCAWRNAGRGGEQYFGPGTRLTVT.

The CDR3 loop reads CASSQAREHYGYTF. In DNA form, the CDR3 reads TGTGCCAGCAGCCAGGCGCGGGAGCACTATGGCTACACCTTC. This chain joins TRBV6-6 and TRBJ1-2; D is ambiguous. V was clipped by 6 bases and J by 3 bases, with 14 bases between them. The CDR3 length is 14 residues. Germline V gene lookup returns CDR1 MNHNY and CDR2 SVGAGI (reference sequence).

The chain recombines TRBV20-1 with TRBJ1-2, with D possibly matching TRBD1 (6 bases). V dropped 5 bases and J dropped 4 bases, with 8 bases sitting between them. CDR1 DFQATT and CDR2 SNEGSKA come from the germline V gene (reference sequence). The length of the CDR3 is 11 residues. The CDR3 spells CSAADSYGYTF. CDR3 in DNA: TGCAGTGCTGCGGACAGCTATGGCTACACCTTC.

The chain combines TRBV27 with TRBJ2-3; tentative D call: TRBD2 (6 bases). The CDR3 runs 14 residues. V dropped 4 bases and J dropped 6 bases, with 14 bases sitting between them. CDR1 MNHEY and CDR2 SMNVEV come from the germline V gene (reference sequence). CDR3 residues: CASSWDRRVDTQYF. The CDR3 coding sequence is TGTGCCAGCAGTTGGGATAGGAGGGTGGATACGCAGTATTTT.

This chain joins TRBV9 and TRBJ2-1, with a tentative D call TRBD2 (6 bases). Germline values: CDR1 SGDLS, CDR2 YYNGEE. This CDR3 spans 14 amino acids. V lost 2 bases, J lost 3 bases, and 9 bases lay in between. The CDR3: CASSVEGGYNEQFF. In DNA form, the CDR3 reads TGTGCCAGCAGCGTTGAGGGAGGCTACAATGAGCAGTTCTTC.

The rearrangement joins TRBV19 to TRBJ1-2; D call uncertain. V lost 3 bases, J lost 5 bases, and 13 bases lay in between. This CDR3 is built from 14 residues. Germline CDR1 and CDR2: LNHDA and SQIVND (reference sequence). The CDR3 bases are TGTGCCAGTAGTATCGGTCAGGTAGTTTATGGCTACACCTTC. Residues: CASSIGQVVYGYTF.

V gene TRBV19 combines with J gene TRBJ1-1; 12 bases are shared with TRBD1. The junction had 12 bases not matched to a gene; V was cut back by 5 bases and J by 5 bases. Germline V lookup: CDR1 LNHDA, CDR2 SQIVND (reference sequence). This CDR3 is 17 amino acids long. DNA of the CDR3: TGTGCCAGTAGTCTGGCCGGGACAGGGGGCAGAGGGACTGAAGCTTTCTTT. It encodes CASSLAGTGGRGTEAFF.